Included here is one T cell receptor beta chain sequence, with context. Its antigen remains unknown. TCRdb's table, derived via immunoSEQ multiplex PCR, lists solely in-frame clones and lacks some. The data contain about 110,000 clones, 92% of them singletons. These data belong to a study of siplizumab effects on memory and regulatory T cells. Findings and caveats of the study: In unstimulated cells, naive T cells appeared more diverse than memory T cells and seemed major alloresponse contributors. A mean of approximately 70% of mappable alloreactive CD4+ clones were Treg-derived with siplizumab, compared with more than 25% in controls. The majority of clones, roughly 80-96% of proliferating CD4+ or CD8+ clones, lacked an assignable naive or memory phenotype.

Per the germline V gene, CDR1 is SGHAT and CDR2 is FQNNGV. V shed 6 bases, J shed 6 bases, and the junction held 10 bases outside the gene matches. The CDR3 is 15 residues long. The receptor's source is a human donor in good health. The rearrangement links TRBV11-2 to TRBJ2-2; 7 bases agree with TRBD1. Source material: Tregs sorted from blood. CDR3 in DNA: TGTGCCAGCAGGACGGCGACAGGGCGCGCCGGGGAGCTGTTTTTT. Translated, it gives CASRTATGRAGELFF.